These T cell receptor beta chains were read from a single sample in a study of identical twins. TCRdb reprocessed the 5' RACE reads via MiXCR and lists one record per CDR3 protein. The sample has hundreds of thousands of distinct CDR3 sequences, approximately 6.8% seen once. This sample was shared with a second study, whose subject was yellow fever vaccine responses in identical twins.

The sample consisted of CD8+ T cells sorted from blood. These receptors were collected from a woman aged 18-29 years in good health. Each CDR3 is given with its conserved first and last residue. A D gene is named only where the DNA matches it firmly. Size tells how often a clone was seen (once, few, many) or the class of an expanded clone, and some rows leave it out.

V	D	J	size	CDR3	DNA
TRBV6-5	TRBD1	TRBJ2-5	-	CASQTGLETQYF	TGTGCCAGCCAGACAGGGTTGGAGACCCAGTACTTC
TRBV12-3/TRBV12-4	TRBD2	TRBJ2-3	many	CASSFRTSGESDTQYF	TGTGCCAGCAGTTTCCGGACTAGCGGGGAGTCAGATACGCAGTATTTT
TRBV7-3	-	TRBJ2-1	many	CASSSRASNEQFF	TGTGCCAGCAGCTCACGGGCCTCCAATGAGCAGTTCTTC
TRBV5-1	-	TRBJ1-1	many	CASSPRGGRGGTEAFF	TGCGCCAGCAGCCCCCGAGGGGGTCGGGGAGGCACTGAAGCTTTCTTT
TRBV5-1	-	TRBJ1-1	many	CASSPDHGNTEAFF	TGCGCCAGCAGCCCCGATCATGGGAACACTGAAGCTTTCTTT
TRBV29-1	TRBD1	TRBJ2-7	many	CSAQGQAYEQYF	TGCAGCGCCCAGGGACAGGCCTACGAGCAGTACTTC
TRBV24-1	-	TRBJ2-7	few	CATSDPRTGPYEQYF	TGTGCCACCAGTGATCCCCGGACGGGCCCCTACGAGCAGTACTTC
TRBV7-9	-	TRBJ2-7	many	CASSLAKLGLYEQYF	TGTGCCAGCAGCTTAGCGAAACTAGGTTTATACGAGCAGTACTTC
TRBV15	-	TRBJ2-3	many	CATSRDLAIEGTDTQYF	TGTGCCACCAGCAGAGATTTGGCTATTGAGGGCACAGATACGCAGTATTTT
TRBV5-1	-	TRBJ2-4	-	CASSPGRTLDIQYF	TGCGCCAGCAGCCCCGGACGAACCTTGGACATTCAGTACTTC
TRBV4-2	-	TRBJ1-4	-	CASSPGPTGEKLFF	TGTGCCAGCAGTCCCGGGCCGACCGGTGAAAAACTGTTTTTT
TRBV3-1	-	TRBJ1-1	-	CASSQDLYSHRTEAFF	TGTGCCAGCAGCCAAGATCTTTATAGTCATAGGACTGAAGCTTTCTTT
TRBV2	-	TRBJ2-1	-	CASSEGAFLSSYNEQFF	TGTGCCAGCAGTGAGGGGGCTTTTCTTAGCTCCTACAATGAGCAGTTCTTC
TRBV7-9	-	TRBJ2-7	few	CASSHKKNYEQYF	TGTGCCAGCAGCCACAAGAAGAATTACGAGCAGTACTTC
TRBV4-1	-	TRBJ2-2	-	CASSPRTTRTTGELFF	TGCGCCAGCAGCCCAAGAACTACCCGGACCACCGGGGAGCTGTTTTTT
TRBV12-3/TRBV12-4	TRBD2	TRBJ2-5	-	CASSLVGGVGETQYF	TGTGCCAGCAGTTTAGTCGGGGGGGTTGGAGAGACCCAGTACTTC
TRBV20-1	-	TRBJ2-1	few	CSASREISYNEQFF	TGCAGTGCGTCTCGGGAGATTTCCTACAATGAGCAGTTCTTC
TRBV11-1	TRBD2	TRBJ2-3	many	CASSSRASGGKEADTQYF	TGTGCCAGCAGCTCCCGGGCTAGCGGGGGGAAGGAAGCAGATACGCAGTATTTT
TRBV3-1	TRBD1	TRBJ1-5	few	CARTQGGQPQHF	TGTGCCAGAACACAGGGGGGTCAGCCCCAGCATTTT
TRBV15	TRBD1	TRBJ2-2	many	CATSTQDRGPDANTGELFF	TGTGCCACCAGCACACAAGACAGGGGCCCGGACGCGAACACCGGGGAGCTGTTTTTT
TRBV28	-	TRBJ2-1	many	CASSMGNNEQFF	TGTGCCAGCAGTATGGGAAACAATGAGCAGTTCTTC
TRBV27	TRBD1	TRBJ2-7	many	CASSWGQGSYEQYF	TGTGCCAGCAGTTGGGGACAGGGTTCCTACGAGCAGTACTTC